The 30 T cell receptor beta chains below were found in one sample sequenced in a study of control samples from healthy donors and cancer patients. Only in-frame clones appear in the TCRdb table, and some are missing; sequencing was by immunoSEQ multiplex PCR. The repertoire consists of around 77,000 clones, with 80% to 95% occurring once and the leading ten covering more than 5%. The sample consisted of blood. All receptors derive from a woman aged 55-69 years in good health.

The chain carries TRBV18 and TRBJ1-5; TRBD1 matches at 10 bases. V shed 5 bases, J shed 7 bases, and the junction held 11 bases outside the gene matches. This CDR3 is built from 16 residues. CDR1 is KGHSH, CDR2 LQKENI, per germline. This CDR3 is CASSGGQGGPGQPQHF. In DNA form, the CDR3 reads TGTGCCAGCTCAGGCGGACAGGGGGGACCCGGGCAGCCCCAGCATTTT.

V is TRBV19 and J is TRBJ1-3; 7 bases are a match to TRBD1. The CDR3 runs 14 residues. The V segment lost 6 bases and the J segment 1 base; nucleotides outside the gene matches: 3. Germline lookup yields CDR1 LNHDA and CDR2 SQIVND (reference sequence). The CDR3 spells CASREQGSGNTIYF. The CDR3 DNA is TGTGCCAGTAGGGAACAGGGGTCTGGAAACACCATATATTTT. Full variable domain (remainder filled in from reference TRBV19 and TRBJ1-3): DGGITQSPKYLFRKEGQNVTLSCEQNLNHDAMYWYRQDPGQGLRLIYYSQIVNDFQKGDIAEGYSVSREKKESFPLTVTSAQKNPTAFYLCASREQGSGNTIYFGEGSWLTVV.

CDR3 protein: CASSLVGTGASYEQYF. DNA for the CDR3: TGTGCCAGCAGCTTAGTAGGGACAGGGGCATCCTACGAGCAGTACTTC. V is TRBV7-2 and J is TRBJ2-7; 10 positions agree with TRBD1. V shed 1 base, J shed 1 base, and the junction held 4 bases outside the gene matches. The CDR3 consists of 16 residues. Germline CDR1 reads SGHTA; CDR2 reads FQGNSA.

The chain links TRBV10-1 to TRBJ2-3, with a tentative D call TRBD2 (7 bases). This CDR3 contains 15 residues. Germline values: CDR1 WNHNN, CDR2 SYGVQD (reference sequence). V was cut by 7 bases and J by 5 bases, with 19 bases left in between. The CDR3 nucleotides are TGCGCCAGCACCAATGCCGGGGGGCAGGGAGATACGCAGTATTTT. Its protein is CASTNAGGQGDTQYF.

The rearrangement uses TRBV6-5 and TRBJ1-4, with D uncertain. The germline CDR1 and CDR2 sequences are MNHEY and SVGAGI. The CDR3 length is 12 residues. V gave up 6 bases and J gave up 8 bases, with 10 bases separating them. The CDR3 nucleotides are TGTGCCAGCAGGCGGGCGGGAGAAAAACTGTTTTTT. Protein: CASRRAGEKLFF.

The rearrangement joins TRBV6-1 to TRBJ2-7; 13 positions match TRBD2. V lost 4 bases, J lost 2 bases, and 11 bases stayed unmatched. CDR1 is MNHNS and CDR2 is SASEGT in the germline V gene. The CDR3 has 18 residues. The CDR3 here is CASSAGLAGVRSAYEQYF. In DNA, the CDR3 is TGTGCCAGCAGTGCAGGACTAGCGGGAGTAAGATCGGCCTACGAGCAGTACTTC.

This chain's CDR3 is CASSQDMPSNEQFF. CDR3 sequence (DNA): TGTGCCAGCAGCCAAGATATGCCGTCCAATGAGCAGTTCTTC. V gene TRBV3-1 (or the pseudogene TRBV3-2) combines with J gene TRBJ2-1; D is unresolved. V was shortened by 0 bases and J by 6 bases, with 9 bases between the two germline ends. This CDR3 region has 14 residues. Germline lookup yields CDR1 LGHDT and CDR2 YNNKEL (reference sequence).

The chain employs TRBV11-2 and TRBJ2-5, with D possibly being TRBD2 (6 bases). Trimming left V 1 base short and J 5 bases short, with 17 bases between. CDR1 SGHAT and CDR2 FQNNGV come from the germline V gene. The CDR3 is made up of 16 amino acids. The CDR3 DNA is TGTGCCAGCAGCTTAGGACGACGGGGGTTTGCCGAGACCCAGTACTTC. It translates to CASSLGRRGFAETQYF.

The V and J genes are TRBV7-9 and TRBJ1-1; D gene ambiguous. This CDR3 comprises 11 residues. Germline CDR1 SEHNR, CDR2 FQNEAQ (reference sequence). Trimming took off 3 bases at V and 4 bases at J, with 3 bases between the two ends. The CDR3 protein is CASSLSTEAFF. The DNA for the CDR3 is TGTGCCAGCAGCTTGAGCACTGAAGCTTTCTTT. The full variable domain, completed using reference TRBV7-9 and TRBJ1-1, is DTGVSQNPRHKITKRGQNVTFRCDPISEHNRLYWYRQTLGQGPEFLTYFQNEAQLEKSRLLSDRFSAERPKGSFSTLEIQRTEQGDSAMYLCASSLSTEAFFGQGTRLTVV.

The chain recombines TRBV5-1 with TRBJ1-1; D is possibly TRBD1 (5 bases). V lost 4 bases, J lost 1 base, and 8 bases lay in between. The CDR3 has 13 amino acids. CDR1 is SGHRS, CDR2 YFSETQ, per germline. The CDR3 loop reads CASSGHANTEAFF. The DNA for the CDR3 is TGCGCCAGCAGCGGACATGCGAACACTGAAGCTTTCTTT.

This clone was observed a single time. The genes are TRBV2 and TRBJ1-4; TRBD1 is a possible D gene (6 bases). CDR3 size: 15 residues. Trimming took 3 bases from V and 8 from J, leaving 16 bases between them. The germline V gene has CDR1 SNHLY and CDR2 FYNNEI. DNA for the CDR3: TGTGCCAGCAGTGAGGCCGCCAGGGGACGGGAAAAACTGTTTTTT. Its protein is CASSEAARGREKLFF.

The rearrangement joins TRBV10-3 to TRBJ2-1, with D possibly TRBD1 on 6 matching bases. The CDR3 has 14 residues. Germline V gives CDR1 ENHRY, CDR2 SYGVKD. V gave up 4 bases and J gave up 2 bases, with 9 bases separating them. DNA of the CDR3: TGTGCCATCAGTGGTGGGGGCCCCTACAATGAGCAGTTCTTC. It specifies CAISGGGPYNEQFF.

This clone appeared a single time. In DNA form, the CDR3 reads TGTGCCAGCAGTGGGCCGGGGACAGTTCGTCAGCCCCAGCATTTT. This gives the protein CASSGPGTVRQPQHF. The chain uses TRBV28 and TRBJ1-5; TRBD1 agrees at 7 bases. J was trimmed by 6 bases and V by 5 bases; bases with no gene match: 10. The CDR3 contains 15 residues. From germline, CDR1 is MDHEN and CDR2 SYDVKM.

V is TRBV4-1 and J is TRBJ2-3; 8 bases are shared with TRBD1. CDR1 MGHRA and CDR2 YSYEKL come from the germline V gene. The V segment lost 0 bases and the J segment 0 bases; nucleotides outside the gene matches: 11. The length of the CDR3 is 19 residues. The CDR3: CASSQDPWAQGVSTDTQYF. DNA for the CDR3: TGCGCCAGCAGCCAAGATCCGTGGGCACAGGGGGTAAGCACAGATACGCAGTATTTT.

The rearrangement links TRBV7-9 to TRBJ1-1, with unresolved D. Germline CDR1 reads SEHNR; CDR2 reads FQNEAQ (reference sequence). Trimming took off 0 bases at V and 7 bases at J, with 9 bases between the two ends. The CDR3 length is 13 residues. This chain's CDR3 is CASSLAWQDEAFF. The CDR3 DNA follows: TGTGCCAGCAGCTTAGCCTGGCAGGATGAAGCTTTCTTT.

The chain recombines TRBV6-1 with TRBJ2-5; no clear D. The CDR3 is made up of 15 amino acids. Looked up from germline, CDR1 is MNHNS and CDR2 is SASEGT. V was shortened by 2 bases and J by 1 base, with 11 bases between the two germline ends. The CDR3 loop reads CASSESSRPQETQYF. The CDR3 region has the DNA TGTGCCAGCAGTGAAAGTAGTCGCCCCCAAGAGACCCAGTACTTC.

This chain links TRBV7-9 with TRBJ1-2; tentatively, D is TRBD1 (5 bases). CDR3 length: 13 amino acids. V dropped 6 bases and J dropped 4 bases, with 12 bases sitting between them. Germline V gene data show CDR1 as SEHNR and CDR2 as FQNEAQ (reference sequence). CDR3 region: CASSYRSSYGYTF. CDR3 coding DNA: TGTGCCAGCAGTTACAGGAGTAGCTATGGCTACACCTTC.

The rearrangement links TRBV7-9 to TRBJ2-7; D possibly corresponds to TRBD2 (6 bases). The CDR3 has 15 residues. CDR1 and CDR2 (germline): SEHNR, FQNEAQ (reference sequence). V lost 2 bases and J 7 bases, leaving 18 bases between the germline ends. This chain's CDR3 is CASSLPLPGVGEQYF. CDR3 nucleotides: TGTGCCAGCAGCTTACCCCTACCGGGAGTAGGGGAGCAGTACTTC.

The rearrangement uses TRBV7-2 and TRBJ2-7, with 9 bases identical to TRBD2. CDR1 is SGHTA, CDR2 FQGNSA, per germline. Trimming cost V 3 bases and J 6 bases; bases outside gene matches: 3. This CDR3 is built from 13 residues. CDR3 residues: CASSFSGRPEQYF. CDR3 bases: TGTGCCAGCAGCTTTAGCGGGAGACCCGAGCAGTACTTC.

The V and J genes are TRBV7-8 and TRBJ1-5, with a weak D call TRBD1 (5 bases). The CDR3 has 13 residues. V lost 3 bases to trimming and J lost 7 bases, with 10 bases between them. The germline V gene encodes CDR1 SGHVS and CDR2 FQNEAQ. The CDR3 loop is CASSFRGWQPQHF. CDR3 DNA sequence: TGTGCCAGCAGCTTTAGGGGCTGGCAGCCCCAGCATTTT.

The chain employs TRBV9 and TRBJ1-1, with 7 positions matching TRBD1. Germline CDR1 SGDLS, CDR2 YYNGEE. Unmatched junction bases numbered 6, after V lost 4 bases and J lost 0 bases. There are 15 residues in the CDR3. As DNA, the CDR3 is TGTGCCAGCAGCCTACAGGGGAGGATGAACACTGAAGCTTTCTTT. This translates into CASSLQGRMNTEAFF.

The genes are TRBV9 and TRBJ2-2; D unresolved. The CDR3 has 14 amino acids. Trimming left V 4 bases short and J 1 base short, with 8 bases between. The germline V gene has CDR1 SGDLS and CDR2 YYNGEE. DNA for the CDR3: TGTGCCAGCAGCCCCGGGTTGAACACCGGGGAGCTGTTTTTT. This codes for CASSPGLNTGELFF.

The rearrangement joins TRBV30 to TRBJ1-1, with D maybe TRBD1 (5 bases). Trimming left V 0 bases short and J 1 base short, with 12 bases between. This CDR3 region has 15 residues. Germline values: CDR1 GTSNPN, CDR2 SVGIG (reference sequence). The chain's CDR3 is CAWSVLDRRNTEAFF. The CDR3 region has the DNA TGTGCCTGGAGTGTTCTTGACAGACGGAACACTGAAGCTTTCTTT.

The V gene is TRBV12-2, the J gene TRBJ2-2; the table calls TRBD1, which could not be checked here. TRBV12-2 has pseudogene status. CDR3 length: 16 residues. CDR3 bases: TGTGCAAGTCGCTTAGGACGACAGGGCGAGGACGGGGAGCTGTTTTTT. It encodes CASRLGRQGEDGELFF.

This clone was detected only a few times. CDR3 region: CASSPGTSGRADTQYF. The CDR3 DNA follows: TGTGCCAGCAGTCCCGGGACTAGCGGGAGGGCAGATACGCAGTATTTT. The genes are TRBV28 and TRBJ2-3; 16 bases line up with TRBD2. The trim removed 5 bases at V and 4 bases at J, leaving 3 bases unmatched. There are 16 residues in the CDR3. Looked up from germline, CDR1 is MDHEN and CDR2 is SYDVKM.

The chain is built from TRBV7-9 and TRBJ2-3; 7 positions match TRBD1. V dropped 5 bases and J dropped 1; count of bases not matched to a gene: 12. Germline CDR1 reads SEHNR; CDR2 reads FQNEAQ (reference sequence). This CDR3 comprises 17 residues. The CDR3 DNA sequence: TGTGCCAGCAGCGCCAGCAGGGGGAATCTCCGCACAGATACGCAGTATTTT. Protein: CASSASRGNLRTDTQYF. The full variable domain, in which reference TRBV7-9 and TRBJ2-3 provide the parts outside the CDR3, is DTGVSQNPRHKITKRGQNVTFRCDPISEHNRLYWYRQTLGQGPEFLTYFQNEAQLEKSRLLSDRFSAERPKGSFSTLEIQRTEQGDSAMYLCASSASRGNLRTDTQYFGPGTRLTVL.

The chain couples TRBV6-5 to TRBJ1-1, with 7 bases aligning to TRBD1. V was pared by 4 bases and J by 5 bases, with 4 bases of the junction left unmatched. CDR3 size: 13 residues. CDR1 and CDR2 from the germline V gene are MNHEY and SVGAGI. The CDR3 sequence: CASSLGGGTEAFF. CDR3 in DNA: TGTGCCAGCAGTTTAGGGGGCGGGACTGAAGCTTTCTTT.

The rearrangement links TRBV9 to TRBJ2-7; TRBD1 matches at 11 bases. Germline V CDR1 and CDR2: SGDLS, YYNGEE. This CDR3 has 15 amino acids. V lost 2 bases to trimming and J lost 6 bases; unmatched junction nucleotides: 7. The CDR3 spells CASSVSVGQGVEQYF. The CDR3 nucleotides read TGTGCCAGCAGCGTTTCCGTGGGACAGGGGGTCGAGCAGTACTTC.

This clone was seen just once. V and J are TRBV7-9 and TRBJ1-1; D unresolved. V was pared by 5 bases and J by 4 bases, with 17 bases between. The CDR3 has 15 residues. The germline gives CDR1 SEHNR, CDR2 FQNEAQ (reference sequence). In nucleotides, the CDR3 is TGTGCCAGCAGCCCTAGGACTACCCTGGGCACTGAAGCTTTCTTT. Protein: CASSPRTTLGTEAFF.

V is TRBV27 and J is TRBJ1-2; D perhaps matches TRBD1 (5 bases). Germline V gene data show CDR1 as MNHEY and CDR2 as SMNVEV (reference sequence). V shed 3 bases and J shed 0 bases, with 5 bases lying between them. CDR3 length equals 13 residues. The DNA of the CDR3 is TGTGCCAGCAGTTTGGGACCTAACTATGGCTACACCTTC. It encodes CASSLGPNYGYTF.